This T cell receptor (beta chain) was recovered during a study of early stage breast cancer tumors. With V trimmed by 5 bases and J by 15 bases, 6 bases remained unmatched. This CDR3 is 11 amino acids long. Generated by immunoSEQ multiplex PCR, the TCRdb table keeps only in-frame clones and is missing some. The sample yields some 72,000 clones, around 80% seen once. The chain carries TRBV23-1 and TRBJ1-5, with TRBD1 matching over 8 bases. TRBV23-1 is identified as an open reading frame with a role that is uncertain. Sequencing was carried out using blood. This clonotype was obtained from a person in their 60s with breast cancer. For the CDR3, the DNA is TGCGCCAGCAGTTGTAGGACAGGGAGGCATTTT. Its protein product is CASSCRTGRHF.